This passage covers 10 T cell receptor beta chains from one sample sequenced in a study of monozygotic twins with inflammatory bowel disease. TCRdb reprocessed the 5' RACE reads, keeping one entry per CDR3 protein, no DNA. This sample's clone table lists more than 350,000 distinct CDR3 sequences. Sequencing was done on a sample of blood. These receptor sequences come from a human donor with ulcerative colitis or Crohn's disease, or a healthy co-twin of an affected twin (not recorded which).

This chain connects TRBV30 to TRBJ2-3; TCRdb calls TRBD1, which cannot be checked without DNA. Germline CDR1 GTSNPN, CDR2 SVGIG (reference sequence). The CDR3 has 15 amino acids. The chain's CDR3 is CAWSVGTLRTDTQYF.

The chain joins TRBV7-9 to TRBJ1-4; no DNA is available, so the TRBD1 call from TCRdb remains unchecked. The CDR3 has 14 amino acids. Germline V gene lookup returns CDR1 SEHNR and CDR2 FQNEAQ (reference sequence). The CDR3 is CASRHNQGDEKLFF.

The rearrangement uses TRBV9 and TRBJ2-2; there is no DNA to check the TCRdb D call of TRBD2. Looked up from germline, CDR1 is SGDLS and CDR2 is YYNGEE. This CDR3 is 16 amino acids long. The CDR3 sequence: CASSVMSGGLAGELFF.

This chain links TRBV7-2 with TRBJ2-1; TCRdb's D call, TRBD1, is unchecked because there is no DNA. Germline lookup yields CDR1 SGHTA and CDR2 FQGNSA. The CDR3 is 16 amino acids. CDR3 sequence reads: CASTTPRGWNGNEQFF.

The chain carries TRBV18 and TRBJ2-1; no DNA is available, so the TRBD1 call from TCRdb remains unchecked. Germline V CDR1 and CDR2: KGHSH, LQKENI. The CDR3 has 13 residues. This CDR3 is CASSPKGGNEQFF.

The chain combines TRBV12-3 or TRBV12-4 with TRBJ2-2; TCRdb picks TRBD1, but there is no DNA to check that call. The CDR3 length is 15 residues. CDR3 region: CASRGQERGTGELFF.

The rearrangement uses TRBV19 and TRBJ2-2; TCRdb lists TRBD1, though no DNA is available to test this call. The CDR3 covers 16 residues. Per the germline V gene, CDR1 is LNHDA and CDR2 is SQIVND (reference sequence). CDR3 amino acids: CASSIGGGTPTGELFF.

The V gene is TRBV10-3, the J gene TRBJ1-1. The CDR3 contains 12 residues. From germline, CDR1 is ENHRY and CDR2 SYGVKD. The chain's CDR3 is CAISPPNTEAFF.

The V and J genes are TRBV7-2 and TRBJ1-2. Germline V gene data show CDR1 as SGHTA and CDR2 as FQGNSA. There are 14 residues in the CDR3. CDR3 protein: CASSRALAVNGYTF.

The genes are TRBV11-2 and TRBJ2-7; the TCRdb D gene call, TRBD1, has no DNA to confirm it. Germline V CDR1 and CDR2: SGHAT, FQNNGV. The CDR3 runs to 14 residues. The CDR3 protein is CASSFGTESYEQYF.